These 23 T cell receptor beta chains were sequenced from one sample in a study of OX40 agonist ivuxolimab in advanced cancers. Libraries were prepared through the immunoSEQ multiplex PCR assay. Drawn from immuneACCESS, this table holds only the in-frame rearrangements with V and J called that TCRdb kept. Clones are partly lost; checked studies trace under half to an unresolved V gene and leave the rest unexplained. This sample comprises roughly 48,000 clones, roughly 88% of them detected only once. 2% to 3% of the sample rests with the top ten. The starting material was CD4+ or CD8+ T cells sorted from blood, obtained in a trial of the OX40 agonist ivuxolimab. These receptors came from an adult with an advanced solid tumor such as melanoma, head and neck, liver or kidney cancer.

The V call is TRBV5-1, the J call TRBJ2-7; 7 bases align to TRBD2. This CDR3 has 13 amino acids. V trimming: 0 bases; J trimming: 6 bases; junction bases outside the gene matches: 3. Germline V gives CDR1 SGHRS, CDR2 YFSETQ. The CDR3 nucleotides are TGCGCCAGCAGCTTGGAACTAGCGTCCGAGCAGTACTTC. Protein: CASSLELASEQYF.

V usage is TRBV11-2 and J usage is TRBJ1-1; D unclear. Per the germline V gene, CDR1 is SGHAT and CDR2 is FQNNGV. The CDR3 runs to 13 residues. Trimming cost V 2 bases and J 2 bases, with 6 bases left between them. In nucleotides, the CDR3 is TGTGCCAGCAGCTTATTCAGAAACACTGAAGCTTTCTTT. This sequence encodes CASSLFRNTEAFF.

The chain carries TRBV7-8 and TRBJ1-2; tentatively, D is TRBD1 (5 bases). CDR1 SGHVS and CDR2 FQNEAQ come from the germline V gene. V dropped 5 bases and J dropped 8 bases, with 24 bases sitting between them. The CDR3 runs 16 residues. CDR3 in amino acids: CASSTRTRPQSSGYTF. The CDR3 DNA reads TGTGCCAGCAGCACGCGGACAAGGCCCCAGTCTAGCGGCTACACCTTC.

This chain joins TRBV11-2 and TRBJ2-7; D is possibly TRBD1 (6 bases). CDR3 size: 13 residues. Germline V lookup: CDR1 SGHAT, CDR2 FQNNGV. V was trimmed by 1 base and J by 6 bases, leaving 10 bases between them. The chain's CDR3 is CASSLARTAEQYF. The CDR3 bases are TGTGCCAGCAGCTTAGCGCGGACAGCCGAGCAGTACTTC.

V usage is TRBV6-1 and J usage is TRBJ1-5; 8 bases agree with TRBD1. With 2 bases clipped from V and 0 bases from J, the junction kept 9 bases outside the gene matches. This CDR3 is 18 amino acids long. Germline V gives CDR1 MNHNS, CDR2 SASEGT. CDR3 sequence reads: CASSETRTGRYSNQPQHF. CDR3 coding DNA: TGTGCCAGCAGTGAAACCAGGACAGGGAGATATAGCAATCAGCCCCAGCATTTT.

This clone was detected only a few times. The rearrangement links TRBV6-6 to TRBJ1-2, with D uncertain. Germline lookup yields CDR1 MNHNY and CDR2 SVGAGI (reference sequence). The CDR3 spans 12 residues. The V end was cut by 6 bases, the J end by 4 bases, with 9 bases between. Here the CDR3 DNA reads TGTGCCAGCAGCATGGACGGCTATGGCTACACCTTC. Its protein product is CASSMDGYGYTF.

The chain recombines TRBV6-5 with TRBJ2-7; TRBD2 might be the D (5 bases). The CDR3 sequence is 14 residues long. Looked up from germline, CDR1 is MNHEY and CDR2 is SVGAGI. Trimming took off 8 bases at V and 2 bases at J, with 16 bases between the two ends. CDR3 protein: CASVALTGTYEQYF. The CDR3 DNA follows: TGTGCCAGCGTCGCCTTGACGGGAACCTACGAGCAGTACTTC.

The genes are TRBV6-1 and TRBJ2-7; D may be TRBD2 (5 bases). The V end was cut by 6 bases, the J end by 3 bases, with 12 bases between. The CDR3 is 13 residues long. The germline V gene has CDR1 MNHNS and CDR2 SASEGT. Written as DNA, the CDR3 is TGTGCCAGCAGGGTGGGAGTCTTCTACGAGCAGTACTTC. As protein: CASRVGVFYEQYF.

The V and J genes are TRBV7-9 and TRBJ2-3, with D perhaps matching TRBD1 or TRBD2 (5 bases each). The ends were cut back, 0 bases at V and 15 bases at J, with 13 bases in the middle. This CDR3 region has 12 residues. CDR1 is SEHNR, CDR2 FQNEAQ, per germline (reference sequence). The CDR3 nucleotides are TGTGCCAGCAGCTTAGCCGCGAATAGGGACTATTTT. Residues: CASSLAANRDYF. The whole variable domain, filled in from reference TRBV7-9 and TRBJ2-3, reads DTGVSQNPRHKITKRGQNVTFRCDPISEHNRLYWYRQTLGQGPEFLTYFQNEAQLEKSRLLSDRFSAERPKGSFSTLEIQRTEQGDSAMYLCASSLAANRDYFGPGTRLTVL.

The genes are TRBV5-4 and TRBJ1-3; 8 bases are shared with TRBD1. After removal of 1 base from V and 4 bases from J, the junction contained 1 base not matched to a gene. The germline gives CDR1 SGHNT, CDR2 YYREEE (reference sequence). The CDR3 runs to 14 residues. CDR3 DNA: TGTGCCAGCAGCTTGTCAGGGGGCGGAAACACCATATATTTT. It specifies CASSLSGGGNTIYF.

This chain links TRBV4-1 with TRBJ2-3, with 11 bases that match TRBD2. Trimming removed 0 bases from V and 4 bases from J; junction bases left unmatched: 6. This CDR3 has 17 residues. Germline assignment: CDR1 MGHRA and CDR2 YSYEKL. Written as DNA, the CDR3 is TGCGCCAGCAGCCAAGATCTAGCGGGGGGTTTTTCAGATACGCAGTATTTT. Translated: CASSQDLAGGFSDTQYF.

The V gene is TRBV11-2, the J gene TRBJ1-3; D remains ambiguous. Germline assignment: CDR1 SGHAT and CDR2 FQNNGV. This CDR3 has 13 residues. Trimming stripped 5 bases from V and 0 bases from J, with 5 bases between. The CDR3 nucleotides read TGTGCCAGCAGCGTCGGCTCTGGAAACACCATATATTTT. The encoded protein is CASSVGSGNTIYF.

The chain uses TRBV6-5 and TRBJ1-1; D gene ambiguous. The V end lost 7 bases, the J end lost 1 base, and 10 bases lay between the germline ends. Germline CDR1 and CDR2: MNHEY and SVGAGI. The CDR3 covers 13 residues. CDR3 DNA sequence: TGTGCCAGCATATTAGTGGGGAACACTGAAGCTTTCTTT. Its protein is CASILVGNTEAFF.

Turning to this clone: The junction does not match germline at one end; this may be a read error. This sequence joins TRBV5-1 and TRBJ2-5; D is unclear. This CDR3 spans 14 amino acids. Germline V gene lookup returns CDR1 SGHRS and CDR2 YFSETQ. CDR3 in amino acids: CASSQINSQGTQYF. The CDR3 DNA is TGCGCCAGCAGCCAGATCAACAGCCAAGGGACCCAGTACTTC.

To note about this clone: The junction differs from germline at one of its ends, possibly a read error. The chain recombines TRBV6-6 with TRBJ2-7; D unresolved. The germline gives CDR1 MNHNY, CDR2 SVGAGI (reference sequence). This CDR3 is built from 11 residues. The DNA for the CDR3 is TGTGCCAGCAGTCACTCCTACGAGCAGTACTTC. It encodes CASSHSYEQYF.

This chain connects TRBV19 to TRBJ1-6; 8 nucleotides agree with TRBD1. The length of the CDR3 is 16 residues. Germline lookup yields CDR1 LNHDA and CDR2 SQIVND (reference sequence). V was pared by 1 base and J by 9 bases, with 8 bases of the junction left unmatched. CDR3 DNA sequence: TGTGCCAGTAGTATAGTAAGGAGACAGGGGACTTCACCCCTCCACTTT. Its protein product is CASSIVRRQGTSPLHF.

The gene calls are TRBV7-3 and TRBJ2-1; perhaps TRBD1 as D (6 bases). The germline V gene encodes CDR1 SGHTA and CDR2 FQGTGA. This CDR3 comprises 16 residues. Trimming removed 2 bases from V and 4 bases from J, with 15 bases in between. Here the CDR3 reads CASSLRVGANYNEQFF. The DNA for the CDR3 is TGTGCCAGCAGCTTACGTGTGGGGGCCAATTACAATGAGCAGTTCTTC.

The chain links TRBV2 to TRBJ2-2; D gene uncertain. Germline V lookup: CDR1 SNHLY, CDR2 FYNNEI. V lost 9 bases to trimming and J lost 6 bases, with 14 bases between them. CDR3 size: 13 residues. The CDR3 nucleotides are TGTGCCAGTACATTTGACGTATCCGGGGAGCTGTTTTTT. It specifies CASTFDVSGELFF.

The V call is TRBV7-9, the J call TRBJ2-2, with a possible D match to TRBD2 (6 bases). CDR1 and CDR2 from the germline V gene are SEHNR and FQNEAQ (reference sequence). This CDR3 comprises 19 residues. Trimming took 1 base from V and 3 from J, leaving 21 bases between them. DNA of the CDR3: TGTGCCAGCAGCTTAGGACAGTTGAGGATAGCGGAGCACACCGGGGAGCTGTTTTTT. Translating gives CASSLGQLRIAEHTGELFF.

The rearrangement links TRBV10-3 to TRBJ1-1; D gene unclear. Germline V lookup: CDR1 ENHRY, CDR2 SYGVKD. V lost 9 bases, J lost 2 bases, and 16 bases lay in between. The CDR3 is 14 residues long. The CDR3 here is CAIRGNSGNTEAFF. CDR3 in DNA: TGTGCCATTCGTGGGAACAGTGGTAACACTGAAGCTTTCTTT.

J is TRBJ1-2 and V is TRBV7-3; 8 bases fit TRBD1. In germline, CDR1 is SGHTA, CDR2 FQGTGA. The V segment lost 5 bases and the J segment 6 bases; nucleotides outside the gene matches: 11. This CDR3 is built from 15 residues. In DNA, the CDR3 is TGTGCCAGCAGCCCCCGGACAGGGCGGGGGGATGGCTACACCTTC. This codes for CASSPRTGRGDGYTF.

The rearrangement joins TRBV10-3 to TRBJ2-7; 8 bases map to TRBD2. This CDR3 is built from 17 residues. Germline V gene data show CDR1 as ENHRY and CDR2 as SYGVKD. The J segment lost 2 bases and the V segment lost 2 bases, leaving 11 bases of the junction unmatched. The CDR3 sequence: CAISEAGGGGITYEQYF. The CDR3 DNA is TGTGCCATCAGTGAGGCGGGGGGCGGGGGTATCACCTACGAGCAGTACTTC.

V usage is TRBV6-1 and J usage is TRBJ2-5, with 10 bases lining up with TRBD2. The trim removed 2 bases at V and 7 bases at J, leaving 19 bases unmatched. The germline V gene encodes CDR1 MNHNS and CDR2 SASEGT. This CDR3 has 19 residues. The CDR3 nucleotides are TGTGCCAGCAGTGAAACCGGGACAGCCCTAGCGGGAGTGGCGGGGACCCAGTACTTC. Its protein is CASSETGTALAGVAGTQYF.